This record concerns one TCR beta chain sequence. Its antigen is unknown. TCRdb keeps only in-frame clones here, not all; method: immunoSEQ multiplex PCR. The sample records under 85,000 clones, 84% being singletons. The record originates from a study of neoadjuvant anti-PD-1 for oral cavity cancer. General observations from the study: TCR analyses covered only a few patients per response group.

CDR1 SNHLY and CDR2 FYNNEI come from the germline V gene. Trimming pared 2 bases from V and 1 base from J, leaving 17 bases between. This CDR3 region has 17 residues. PBMCs were not maintained or expanded in culture before analysis. This TCR came from a person between 40 and 85 years old with oral cavity squamous cell carcinoma. The starting material was PBMCs, obtained before nivolumab (anti-PD-1) treatment. The chain couples TRBV2 to TRBJ2-5; perhaps D is TRBD1 or TRBD2 (5 bases each). DNA for the CDR3: TGTGCCAGCAGTGAAAGCCAATACCGGGGCCCCCAAGAGACCCAGTACTTC. Translated, it gives CASSESQYRGPQETQYF. Using reference TRBV2 and TRBJ2-5 for the parts outside the CDR3, the full variable domain is EPEVTQTPSHQVTQMGQEVILRCVPISNHLYFYWYRQILGQKVEFLVSFYNNEISEKSEIFDDQFSVERPDGSNFTLKIRSTKLEDSAMYFCASSESQYRGPQETQYFGPGTRLLVL.